Below are 28 T cell receptor beta chains sequenced from a single sample in a study of blood T cells in healthy people across ages. Through a sample-barcoded 5' primer and a J-beta primer mix, a second PCR was run for about 6 to 11 cycles. From the 5' RACE reads, TCRdb called clonotypes with MiXCR, one entry per CDR3 protein. This table holds hundreds of thousands of distinct CDR3 sequences, about 56% found once. Sequences were obtained from blood. The receptors shown here come from a man aged 35 to 55 in good health.

This chain links TRBV20-1 with TRBJ2-3; D unresolved. This CDR3 is 13 amino acids long. Germline values: CDR1 DFQATT, CDR2 SNEGSKA (reference sequence). V was clipped by 1 base and J by 5 bases, with 10 bases between them. CDR3 protein: CSARGHLRDTQYF. The CDR3 coding sequence is TGCAGTGCTAGAGGGCACCTAAGAGATACGCAGTATTTT.

This chain joins TRBV3-1 and TRBJ1-5; D gene unclear. The CDR3 totals 15 residues. Germline V gene data show CDR1 as LGHDT and CDR2 as YNNKEL (reference sequence). V shed 1 base and J shed 1 base, with 8 bases lying between them. CDR3 DNA sequence: TGTGCCAGCAGCCAAGGTCCCCGGAGCAATCAGCCCCAGCATTTT. Residues: CASSQGPRSNQPQHF.

The V gene is TRBV9, the J gene TRBJ1-2; D ambiguous. Germline loops: CDR1 SGDLS, CDR2 YYNGEE. This CDR3 has 14 residues. V lost 2 bases to trimming and J lost 6 bases, with 14 bases between them. The CDR3 nucleotides read TGTGCCAGCAGCGTTCGTCCGACGGAACATGGCTACACCTTC. Amino acids: CASSVRPTEHGYTF.

The V and J genes are TRBV7-2 and TRBJ2-3; D perhaps matches TRBD1 (5 bases). CDR3 size: 14 residues. The germline gives CDR1 SGHTA, CDR2 FQGNSA. Trimming removed 5 bases from V and 7 bases from J, with 16 bases in between. CDR3 in amino acids: CASSPTPGQHTQYF. CDR3 DNA sequence: TGTGCCAGCAGCCCAACCCCCGGACAACATACGCAGTATTTT.

The chain combines TRBV7-2 with TRBJ2-7, with TRBD2 matching 13 bases. Losses at the gene ends were 4 bases for V and 3 bases for J; bases not matched to a gene: 9. There are 17 residues in the CDR3. Germline lookup yields CDR1 SGHTA and CDR2 FQGNSA. CDR3 amino acids: CASSSRTSGRPIYEQYF. The CDR3 DNA reads as TGTGCCAGCAGCTCCAGGACTAGCGGGAGACCGATCTACGAGCAGTACTTC.

The chain has TRBV27 and TRBJ2-4; TRBD2 might be the D (5 bases). The closer fit of TRBJ2-7 to the DNA end suggests the J call may be wrong. From germline, CDR1 is MNHEY and CDR2 SMNVEV (reference sequence). The CDR3 is made up of 14 amino acids. The CDR3 region is CASSGSVTSYEQYF. DNA of the CDR3: TGTGCCAGCAGTGGTAGCGTTACATCCTACGAGCAGTACTTC.

This clonotype has just one count. The rearrangement uses TRBV18 and TRBJ1-5, with unresolved D. Germline CDR1 KGHSH, CDR2 LQKENI. The V end lost 4 bases, the J end lost 1 base, and 5 bases lay between the germline ends. The CDR3 is made up of 13 amino acids. The CDR3 loop reads CASSLKSNQPQHF. CDR3 DNA: TGTGCCAGCTCACTAAAGAGCAATCAGCCCCAGCATTTT.

The chain has TRBV7-2 and TRBJ2-5, with TRBD2 matching over 15 bases. The CDR3 extends over 17 amino acids. Germline assignment: CDR1 SGHTA and CDR2 FQGNSA. V gave up 4 bases and J gave up 5 bases; unmatched junction bases: 8. CDR3: CASSSSSGTSGRETQYF. In DNA form, the CDR3 reads TGTGCCAGCAGCTCTAGCTCCGGGACTAGCGGGAGGGAGACCCAGTACTTC.

The chain couples TRBV5-4 to TRBJ2-3, with D possibly matching TRBD2 (6 bases). CDR1 and CDR2 from the germline V gene are SGHNT and YYREEE (reference sequence). The CDR3 has 15 amino acids. V was shortened by 4 bases and J by 1 base, with 13 bases between the two germline ends. The CDR3 region is CASSGSGLRTDTQYF. In DNA form, the CDR3 reads TGTGCCAGCAGCGGATCGGGACTCCGCACAGATACGCAGTATTTT.

The genes are TRBV4-2 and TRBJ2-5; TRBD2 agrees at 14 bases. V lost 4 bases to trimming and J lost 4 bases; unmatched junction nucleotides: 5. The CDR3 runs to 16 residues. From germline, CDR1 is LGHNA and CDR2 YNFKEQ. CDR3 nucleotide sequence: TGTGCCAGCAGCCCTGGGACTAGCGGGAGTACAGAGACCCAGTACTTC. Translation gives CASSPGTSGSTETQYF.

This clonotype occurred a few times. This chain joins TRBV4-1 and TRBJ2-3, with 7 bases aligning to TRBD2. This CDR3 is 17 amino acids long. The V gene's germline CDR1 is MGHRA and CDR2 YSYEKL. The V and J ends lost 4 bases and 2 bases, in that order; junction bases with no gene match: 12. The CDR3: CASSLTMGGVITDTQYF. For the CDR3, the DNA is TGCGCCAGCAGCCTAACCATGGGGGGGGTGATCACAGATACGCAGTATTTT.

The table lists this clonotype with a count of one. This chain joins TRBV27 and TRBJ2-1, with TRBD2 identical over 9 bases. Germline CDR1 MNHEY, CDR2 SMNVEV (reference sequence). The CDR3 has 16 amino acids. The V gene end was trimmed by 0 bases and the J gene end by 5 bases; junction bases not matched to a gene: 5. CDR3 residues: CASSLSGGRAHNEQFF. The CDR3 DNA sequence: TGTGCCAGCAGTTTATCCGGCGGGAGGGCCCACAATGAGCAGTTCTTC.

The J gene is TRBJ2-7, the V gene TRBV29-1; TRBD1 matches at 8 bases. In germline, CDR1 is SQVTM, CDR2 ANQGSEA. Trimming took 6 bases from V and 0 from J; bases not matched to a gene: 7. The CDR3 contains 14 residues. The CDR3 loop is CSVSGQGSSYEQYF. Here the CDR3 DNA reads TGCAGCGTATCCGGACAGGGTAGCTCCTACGAGCAGTACTTC.

The chain is built from TRBV4-2 and TRBJ2-1; D is perhaps TRBD2 (5 bases). V lost 0 bases to trimming and J lost 2 bases, with 8 bases between them. Germline values: CDR1 LGHNA, CDR2 YNFKEQ. The CDR3 contains 15 residues. The chain's CDR3 is CASSQEASTYNEQFF. The CDR3 DNA reads TGTGCCAGCAGCCAAGAAGCTAGCACCTACAATGAGCAGTTCTTC.

V and J are TRBV20-1 and TRBJ2-1; the match to TRBD1 covers 7 bases. CDR3 length equals 14 residues. CDR1 and CDR2 (germline): DFQATT, SNEGSKA (reference sequence). The junction had 3 bases not matched to a gene; V was cut back by 4 bases and J by 0 bases. The DNA of the CDR3 is TGCAGTGCTACAGGGGACAGCTCCTACAATGAGCAGTTCTTC. Protein product: CSATGDSSYNEQFF.

This clonotype was detected only a few times. The rearrangement joins TRBV11-1 to TRBJ2-1; possibly TRBD1 or TRBD2 for D (5 bases each). Trimming cost V 2 bases and J 10 bases, with 24 bases left between them. Germline CDR1 SGHAT, CDR2 FQDESV (reference sequence). The CDR3 totals 17 residues. The CDR3 nucleotides are TGTGCCAGCAGCTTACGACGGAGGAGGACACACGATGAGGAGCAGTTCTTC. Translation gives CASSLRRRRTHDEEQFF.

This clonotype came up a few times. V is TRBV10-3 and J is TRBJ2-5; no clear D. This CDR3 region has 14 residues. The V gene lost 10 bases and the J gene lost 5 bases, with 20 bases spanning the gap. The germline CDR1 and CDR2 sequences are ENHRY and SYGVKD. CDR3 protein: CATTARPTGETQYF. For the CDR3, the DNA is TGTGCCACCACAGCACGACCGACCGGGGAGACCCAGTACTTC.

The CDR3 loop reads CASSPISGRDNEQFF. CDR3 coding DNA: TGTGCCAGCAGTCCCATTAGCGGGAGGGACAATGAGCAGTTCTTC. This chain uses TRBV7-9 with TRBJ2-1; TRBD2 matches 11 bases. Looked up from germline, CDR1 is SEHNR and CDR2 is FQNEAQ (reference sequence). The ends lost 6 bases at V and 5 bases at J; junction bases unmatched: 6. The length of the CDR3 is 15 residues.

The chain is built from TRBV24-1 and TRBJ2-7, with TRBD1 as a possible D gene (6 bases). This CDR3 is 16 amino acids long. Trimming pared 4 bases from V and 2 bases from J, leaving 17 bases between. CDR1 and CDR2 from the germline V gene are KGHDR and SFDVKD. Written as DNA, the CDR3 is TGTGCCACCAGTGAGGATGGACCAGGGGCTCCCTACGAGCAGTACTTC. Residues: CATSEDGPGAPYEQYF.

This sequence joins TRBV20-1 and TRBJ2-3, with D unclear. Per the germline V gene, CDR1 is DFQATT and CDR2 is SNEGSKA (reference sequence). The CDR3 covers 15 residues. V lost 0 bases and J 1 base, leaving 11 bases between the germline ends. The CDR3: CSARDFLSGTDTQYF. DNA for the CDR3: TGCAGTGCTAGAGATTTTCTATCTGGCACAGATACGCAGTATTTT.

This clonotype was detected a few times. The gene calls are TRBV6-1 and TRBJ2-7, with D maybe TRBD2 (6 bases). Trimming cost V 1 base and J 7 bases, with 20 bases left between them. The germline CDR1 and CDR2 sequences are MNHNS and SASEGT. The CDR3 has 16 amino acids. DNA of the CDR3: TGTGCCAGCAGTGAAGACCGGGGGAGCATTTCCAATGAGCAGTACTTC. The encoded protein is CASSEDRGSISNEQYF.

The V and J genes are TRBV3-1 and TRBJ1-3, with a weak D call TRBD1 (6 bases). CDR3 length equals 15 residues. Germline CDR1 LGHDT, CDR2 YNNKEL (reference sequence). V lost 4 bases to trimming and J lost 0 bases, with 10 bases between them. CDR3 sequence reads: CASSPGQRSGNTIYF. The CDR3 DNA reads as TGTGCCAGCAGCCCTGGACAGCGCTCTGGAAACACCATATATTTT.

This chain uses TRBV7-9 with TRBJ1-4; D may be TRBD1 (5 bases). V lost 7 bases, J lost 2 bases, and 8 bases lay in between. The CDR3 loop spans 13 amino acids. The germline gives CDR1 SEHNR, CDR2 FQNEAQ (reference sequence). CDR3 DNA sequence: TGTGCCAGCATGAGACAGACTAATGAAAAACTGTTTTTT. Protein: CASMRQTNEKLFF.

The chain uses TRBV27 and TRBJ2-4, with no clear D. Gene TRBJ2-7 matches the end of the DNA better, so the J call may be wrong. The germline gives CDR1 MNHEY, CDR2 SMNVEV (reference sequence). This CDR3 spans 12 amino acids. The CDR3 coding sequence is TGTGCCAGCGGAAGTCTAACGTTCGAGCAGTACTTC. Its protein is CASGSLTFEQYF.

The J gene is TRBJ2-3, the V gene TRBV7-2; D gene unclear. CDR3 length equals 11 residues. V lost 5 bases to trimming and J lost 7 bases, with 7 bases between them. Per germline, CDR1 SGHTA and CDR2 FQGNSA. The CDR3 DNA is TGTGCCAGCAGCCCACTGAATACGCAGTATTTT. Translated: CASSPLNTQYF.

About this clonotype: This may come from a read error, since a much larger clone is one base off. J is TRBJ2-7 and V is TRBV7-3; D possibly corresponds to TRBD2 (7 bases). The DNA matches TRBJ2-5 better at its end, which makes the J call doubtful. The length of the CDR3 is 14 residues. Germline V gives CDR1 SGHTA, CDR2 FQGTGA. CDR3 bases: TGTGTCAGCAGCTTAGGGGGGGGCGATAAGACCCAGTACTTC. Protein sequence: CVSSLGGGDKTQYF.

This clonotype was observed a handful of times. The chain employs TRBV20-1 and TRBJ1-5; D may be TRBD1 (6 bases). The V end was cut by 2 bases, the J end by 3 bases, with 11 bases between. The CDR3 loop spans 14 amino acids. Germline CDR1 is DFQATT and CDR2 is SNEGSKA (reference sequence). CDR3 protein: CSARNGQINQPQHF. The CDR3 nucleotides are TGCAGTGCTAGAAATGGACAGATCAATCAGCCCCAGCATTTT.

V is TRBV29-1 and J is TRBJ2-1; D perhaps matches TRBD2 (7 bases). Germline CDR1 reads SQVTM; CDR2 reads ANQGSEA. The CDR3 is 14 amino acids. Between the trimmed V and J ends, which lost 7 bases and 4 bases, there was a span of 17 bases. The CDR3 protein is CSAGAGGQYNEQFF. The CDR3 coding sequence is TGCAGCGCCGGGGCCGGGGGGCAGTACAATGAGCAGTTCTTC.